Following are 19 T cell receptor beta chains from one sample sequenced in a study of cytomegalovirus exposure and HLA in healthy donors (TCRdb year 2017). The library was prepared using the immunoSEQ multiplex PCR assay. The multiplex PCR relied on a mix of 60 forward primers for TCR Vbeta segments and 13 reverse primers for TCR Jbeta segments. Drawn from immuneACCESS, this table holds only the in-frame rearrangements with V and J called that TCRdb kept. Clones are partly lost; checked studies trace under half to an unresolved V gene and leave the rest unexplained. For this sample the table gives 60,000 to 70,000 clones, of which approximately 80% were detected only once. The ten most abundant clones make up 7.8% of the sample. The specimen sequenced was PBMCs. These receptors were taken from a young man in good health and CMV-seropositive.

This clone has a single count. The chain joins TRBV7-9 to TRBJ1-4, with 9 bases matching TRBD1. This CDR3 is built from 14 residues. Germline V gene lookup returns CDR1 SEHNR and CDR2 FQNEAQ (reference sequence). The ends lost 5 bases at V and 6 bases at J; junction bases unmatched: 4. This chain's CDR3 is CASSQGQGDEKLFF. CDR3 DNA: TGTGCCAGCAGCCAGGGACAGGGAGATGAAAAACTGTTTTTT.

The chain couples TRBV29-1 to TRBJ1-3; unclear D gene. Between the trimmed V and J ends, which lost 4 bases and 0 bases, there was a span of 10 bases. The germline V gene encodes CDR1 SQVTM and CDR2 ANQGSEA. This CDR3 region has 14 residues. The CDR3 reads CSVVAQFSGNTIYF. The CDR3 DNA reads TGCAGCGTTGTAGCGCAATTCTCTGGAAACACCATATATTTT.

In DNA, the CDR3 is TGCAGTGCTCTGCACCGAGGTGAGCAGTTCTTC. Translated, it gives CSALHRGEQFF. The chain couples TRBV20-1 to TRBJ2-1; D is ambiguous. Germline V CDR1 and CDR2: DFQATT, SNEGSKA (reference sequence). The CDR3 consists of 11 residues. Trimming took 5 bases from V and 9 from J, leaving 11 bases between them.

V is TRBV6-5 and J is TRBJ1-2; possibly TRBD1 for D (6 bases). Germline V CDR1 and CDR2: MNHEY, SVGAGI. The CDR3 contains 16 residues. V dropped 2 bases and J dropped 4 bases, with 17 bases sitting between them. CDR3 in amino acids: CASSYHEYRDVYGYTF. CDR3 in DNA: TGTGCCAGCAGTTACCACGAGTACAGGGATGTCTATGGCTACACCTTC.

The chain uses TRBV28 and TRBJ2-3; 8 nucleotides line up with TRBD1. V shed 6 bases and J 6 bases; nucleotides not matched to a gene: 5. The length of the CDR3 is 13 residues. Germline CDR1 and CDR2: MDHEN and SYDVKM. CDR3 sequence: CASRPTGVDTQYF. For the CDR3, the DNA is TGTGCCAGCAGGCCGACAGGGGTCGATACGCAGTATTTT. Complete variable domain (other parts from reference TRBV28 and TRBJ2-3): DVKVTQSSRYLVKRTGEKVFLECVQDMDHENMFWYRQDPGLGLRLIYFSYDVKMKEKGDIPEGYSVSREKKERFSLILESASTNQTSMYLCASRPTGVDTQYFGPGTRLTVL.

The chain carries TRBV6-5 and TRBJ2-1; D gene unclear. Germline assignment: CDR1 MNHEY and CDR2 SVGAGI. V lost 5 bases, J lost 9 bases, and 11 bases lay in between. The CDR3 consists of 12 residues. In nucleotides, the CDR3 is TGTGCCAGCAGTCCGCTAGTTGGTGAGCAGTTCTTC. This codes for CASSPLVGEQFF.

This clone was recorded only once. The chain couples TRBV6-1 to TRBJ2-1, with TRBD2 as a possible D gene (5 bases). Germline assignment: CDR1 MNHNS and CDR2 SASEGT. V lost 8 bases, J lost 5 bases, and 10 bases lay in between. The CDR3 has 12 residues. CDR3: CASQRGDNEQFF. CDR3 in DNA: TGTGCCAGCCAACGGGGAGACAATGAGCAGTTCTTC.

This clone was observed once. The chain joins TRBV4-1 to TRBJ2-3, with D possibly matching TRBD2 (6 bases). Trimming cost V 4 bases and J 0 bases, with 11 bases left between them. Germline CDR1 MGHRA, CDR2 YSYEKL. The CDR3 length is 15 residues. The chain's CDR3 is CASSPWDFSTDTQYF. The CDR3 DNA follows: TGCGCCAGCAGCCCCTGGGACTTTAGCACAGATACGCAGTATTTT.

This clone has only a few counts. V gene TRBV30 combines with J gene TRBJ2-3, with 7 bases lining up with TRBD2. V shed 8 bases, J shed 4 bases, and the junction held 6 bases outside the gene matches. The V gene's germline CDR1 is GTSNPN and CDR2 SVGIG (reference sequence). The CDR3 length is 12 residues. CDR3 residues: CASRGDADTQYF. CDR3 nucleotide sequence: TGTGCCAGCCGGGGGGACGCAGATACGCAGTATTTT.

The V and J genes are TRBV6-6 and TRBJ1-6; D remains ambiguous. CDR1 and CDR2 (germline): MNHNY, SVGAGI (reference sequence). This CDR3 spans 12 amino acids. The V and J ends lost 5 bases and 11 bases respectively, with 10 bases between them. The CDR3 sequence is CASSPPSTPLHF. CDR3 nucleotide sequence: TGTGCCAGCAGTCCTCCTTCTACACCCCTCCACTTT.

The gene calls are TRBV9 and TRBJ1-6; the match to TRBD1 covers 10 bases. V lost 2 bases to trimming and J lost 9 bases; unmatched junction nucleotides: 5. CDR3 size: 15 residues. Germline values: CDR1 SGDLS, CDR2 YYNGEE. The CDR3 bases are TGTGCCAGCAGCGTGGCAGGGACAGGGGTTTCACCCCTCCACTTT. Protein product: CASSVAGTGVSPLHF.

The J gene is TRBJ2-7, the V gene TRBV6-5; 8 nucleotides match TRBD2. CDR1 and CDR2 from the germline V gene are MNHEY and SVGAGI. The CDR3 sequence is 15 residues long. Trimming took 2 bases from V and 4 from J; bases not matched to a gene: 7. In DNA, the CDR3 is TGTGCCAGCAGTTACCAAACTAGCGGCGGATACGAGCAGTACTTC. This translates into CASSYQTSGGYEQYF.

This chain links TRBV13 with TRBJ1-2; no firm D call. The CDR3 is 12 amino acids. The germline CDR1 and CDR2 sequences are PRHDT and FYEKMQ (reference sequence). V was pared by 3 bases and J by 7 bases, with 9 bases between. The CDR3 protein is CASSFRRSGYTF. The CDR3 bases are TGTGCCAGCAGCTTCCGAAGGAGTGGCTACACCTTC.

The chain combines TRBV28 with TRBJ2-7, with TRBD1 identical over 8 bases. CDR1 is MDHEN, CDR2 SYDVKM, per germline. J gave up 9 bases and V 5 bases, and 9 bases lay outside the gene matches. CDR3 size: 13 residues. The CDR3 DNA is TGTGCCAGCAGTGGGGGACAGGCCTGGGGGCAGTACTTC. Translation gives CASSGGQAWGQYF.

This chain connects TRBV6-5 to TRBJ2-1; 7 bases align to TRBD2. This CDR3 contains 16 residues. CDR1 is MNHEY, CDR2 SVGAGI, per germline. Trimming at V came to 0 bases and at J to 4 bases, leaving 6 bases not matched to a gene. CDR3 loop: CASSYSVQRDYNEQFF. CDR3 nucleotide sequence: TGTGCCAGCAGTTACTCAGTCCAGCGGGATTACAATGAGCAGTTCTTC.

The rearrangement uses TRBV5-1 and TRBJ2-1; TRBD2 might be the D (5 bases). V was trimmed by 2 bases and J by 4 bases, leaving 10 bases between them. From germline, CDR1 is SGHRS and CDR2 YFSETQ. CDR3 length equals 14 residues. CDR3 nucleotides: TGCGCCAGCAGCTTAGAAGCGGATTACAATGAGCAGTTCTTC. Translated, it gives CASSLEADYNEQFF. The whole variable domain, remainder taken from reference TRBV5-1 and TRBJ2-1, is KAGVTQTPRYLIKTRGQQVTLSCSPISGHRSVSWYQQTPGQGLQFLFEYFSETQRNKGNFPGRFSGRQFSNSRSEMNVSTLELGDSALYLCASSLEADYNEQFFGPGTRLTVL.

This chain uses TRBV6-1 with TRBJ1-1; tentative D call: TRBD1 (6 bases). This CDR3 is 13 amino acids long. V was shortened by 2 bases and J by 10 bases, with 14 bases between the two germline ends. Per the germline V gene, CDR1 is MNHNS and CDR2 is SASEGT. CDR3 protein: CASSEMSGDTAFF. The CDR3 region has the DNA TGTGCCAGCAGTGAAATGTCCGGGGACACAGCTTTCTTT.

The genes are TRBV7-8 and TRBJ2-5; D is possibly TRBD2 (6 bases). The V gene's germline CDR1 is SGHVS and CDR2 FQNEAQ. This CDR3 spans 14 amino acids. The ends were cut back, 5 bases at V and 2 bases at J, with 12 bases in the middle. CDR3 amino acids: CASSAGTVQETQYF. The CDR3 DNA sequence: TGTGCCAGCAGCGCTGGGACTGTTCAAGAGACCCAGTACTTC. Complete variable domain (other parts from reference TRBV7-8 and TRBJ2-5): GAGVSQSPRYKVAKRGQDVALRCDPISGHVSLFWYQQALGQGPEFLTYFQNEAQLDKSGLPSDRFFAERPEGSVSTLKIQRTQQEDSAVYLCASSAGTVQETQYFGPGTRLLVL.

The chain uses TRBV6-5 and TRBJ1-6; D unclear. The V end was cut by 10 bases, the J end by 9 bases, with 16 bases between. The CDR3 is 13 amino acids. Germline V gene data show CDR1 as MNHEY and CDR2 as SVGAGI. CDR3 DNA: TGTGCCACTTCCCTCGGTCATGGTTCACCCCTCCACTTT. Translation gives CATSLGHGSPLHF.